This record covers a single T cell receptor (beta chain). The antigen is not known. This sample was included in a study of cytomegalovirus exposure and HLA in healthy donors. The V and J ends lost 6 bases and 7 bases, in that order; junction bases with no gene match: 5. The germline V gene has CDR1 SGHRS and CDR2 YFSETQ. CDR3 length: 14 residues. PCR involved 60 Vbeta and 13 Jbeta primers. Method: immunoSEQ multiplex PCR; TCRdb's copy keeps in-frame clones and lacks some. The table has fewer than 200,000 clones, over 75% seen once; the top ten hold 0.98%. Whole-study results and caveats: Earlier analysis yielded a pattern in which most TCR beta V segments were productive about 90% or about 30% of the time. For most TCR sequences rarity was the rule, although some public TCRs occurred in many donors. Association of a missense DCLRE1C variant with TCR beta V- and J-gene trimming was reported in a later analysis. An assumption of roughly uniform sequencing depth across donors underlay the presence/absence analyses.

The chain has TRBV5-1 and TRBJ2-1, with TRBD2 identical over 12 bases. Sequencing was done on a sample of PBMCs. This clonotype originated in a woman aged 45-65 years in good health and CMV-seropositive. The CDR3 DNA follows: TGCGCCAGCACTACTAGCGGGGGGTCGAATGAGCAGTTCTTC. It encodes CASTTSGGSNEQFF.